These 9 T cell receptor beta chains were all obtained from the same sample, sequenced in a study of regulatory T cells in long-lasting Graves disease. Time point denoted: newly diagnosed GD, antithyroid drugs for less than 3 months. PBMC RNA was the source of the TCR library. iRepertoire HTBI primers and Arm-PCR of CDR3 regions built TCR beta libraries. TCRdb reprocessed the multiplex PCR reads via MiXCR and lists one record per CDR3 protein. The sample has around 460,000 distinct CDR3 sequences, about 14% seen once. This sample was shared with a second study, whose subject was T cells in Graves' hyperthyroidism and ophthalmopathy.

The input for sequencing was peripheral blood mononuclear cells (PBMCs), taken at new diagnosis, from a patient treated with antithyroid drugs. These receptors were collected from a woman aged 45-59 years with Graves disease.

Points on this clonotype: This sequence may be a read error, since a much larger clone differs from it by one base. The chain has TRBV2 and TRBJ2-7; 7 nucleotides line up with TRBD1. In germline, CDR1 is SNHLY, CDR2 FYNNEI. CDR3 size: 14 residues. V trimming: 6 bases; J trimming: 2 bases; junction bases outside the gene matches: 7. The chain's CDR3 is CASREGQIPYEQYF. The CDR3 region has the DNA TGTGCCAGCAGAGAGGGACAGATCCCCTACGAGCAGTACTTC.

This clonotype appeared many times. DNA of the CDR3: TGTGCCAGCAGCTTAGGGCTAGCGGGAGGACATAGCTCCTACAATGAGCAGTTCTTC. Translating it yields CASSLGLAGGHSSYNEQFF. This chain uses TRBV13 with TRBJ2-1; 11 positions match TRBD2. Germline CDR1 PRHDT, CDR2 FYEKMQ (reference sequence). The V gene end was trimmed by 0 bases and the J gene end by 0 bases; junction bases not matched to a gene: 7. The CDR3 extends over 19 amino acids.

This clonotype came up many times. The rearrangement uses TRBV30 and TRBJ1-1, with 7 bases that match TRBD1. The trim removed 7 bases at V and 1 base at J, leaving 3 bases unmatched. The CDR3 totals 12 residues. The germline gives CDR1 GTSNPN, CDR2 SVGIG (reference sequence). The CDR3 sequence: CALGQPNTEAFF. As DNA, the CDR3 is TGTGCCTTGGGACAGCCGAACACTGAAGCTTTCTTT.

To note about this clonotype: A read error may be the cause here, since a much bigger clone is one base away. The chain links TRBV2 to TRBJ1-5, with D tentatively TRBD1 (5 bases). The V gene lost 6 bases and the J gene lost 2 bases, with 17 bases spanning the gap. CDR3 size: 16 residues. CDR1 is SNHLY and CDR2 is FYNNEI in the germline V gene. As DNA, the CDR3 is TGTGCCAGCAGCGGAGACCGGGACGGAGGCAATCAGCCCCAGCATTTT. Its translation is CASSGDRDGGNQPQHF.

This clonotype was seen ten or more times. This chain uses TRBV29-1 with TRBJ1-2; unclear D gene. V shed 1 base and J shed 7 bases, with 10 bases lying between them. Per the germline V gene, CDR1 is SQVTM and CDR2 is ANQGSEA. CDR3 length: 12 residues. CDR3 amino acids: CSVEAQYGGYTF. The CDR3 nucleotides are TGCAGCGTTGAAGCCCAGTATGGTGGCTACACCTTC.

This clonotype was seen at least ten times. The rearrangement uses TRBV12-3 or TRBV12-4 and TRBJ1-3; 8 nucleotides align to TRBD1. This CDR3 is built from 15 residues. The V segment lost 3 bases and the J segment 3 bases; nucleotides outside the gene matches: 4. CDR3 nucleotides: TGTGCCAGCAGTTTTGCAGGGGGCGGTGGAAACACCATATATTTT. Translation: CASSFAGGGGNTIYF.

The CDR3 DNA is TGCGCCAGCAGCTTGGTCCCAGTTTCCCACGAGCAGTACTTC. Its translation is CASSLVPVSHEQYF. The chain uses TRBV5-1 and TRBJ2-7, with no clear D. The V end was cut by 0 bases, the J end by 5 bases, with 12 bases between. CDR3 length: 14 residues. Per germline, CDR1 SGHRS and CDR2 YFSETQ.

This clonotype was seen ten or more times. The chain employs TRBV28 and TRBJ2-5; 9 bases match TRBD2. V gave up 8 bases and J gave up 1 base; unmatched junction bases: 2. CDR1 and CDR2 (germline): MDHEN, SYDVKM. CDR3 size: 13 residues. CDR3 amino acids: CASASGAQETQYF. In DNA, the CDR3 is TGTGCCAGCGCTAGCGGGGCCCAAGAGACCCAGTACTTC.

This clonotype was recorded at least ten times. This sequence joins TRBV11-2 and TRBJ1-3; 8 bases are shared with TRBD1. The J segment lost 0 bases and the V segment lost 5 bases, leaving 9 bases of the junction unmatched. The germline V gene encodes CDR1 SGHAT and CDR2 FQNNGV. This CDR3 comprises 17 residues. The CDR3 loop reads CASSLIQGDNSGNTIYF. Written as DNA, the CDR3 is TGTGCCAGCAGCCTTATACAGGGGGACAACTCTGGAAACACCATATATTTT.